A selection of T cell receptor beta chains follows, all from one sample in a study of cytomegalovirus exposure and HLA in healthy donors. Here immunoSEQ multiplex PCR was the method, and the copy in TCRdb shows in-frame clones only, minus some. This table holds about 160,000 clones, over 70% found once. Sample: PBMCs. Receptors originate from a male donor in good health and CMV-seropositive. CDR3s include the opening cysteine and the closing phenylalanine or tryptophan. The D gene is left open where the match is weak. Clone size is stated in some rows and not others, as once, few, many or a class when expanded.

v_call	d_call	j_call	clone_size	cdr3_nt	cdr3_aa
TRBV19	NA	TRBJ2-1	NA	TGTGCCAGTAGTGTCGGACAGCACAATGAGCAGTTCTTC	CASSVGQHNEQFF
TRBV5-1	NA	TRBJ2-1	NA	TGCGCCAGCAGATTCACAGGGTACAATGAGCAGTTCTTC	CASRFTGYNEQFF
TRBV5-5	NA	TRBJ1-6	NA	TGTGCCAGCAGCTTCGGCAGGGATAATTCACCCCTCCACTTT	CASSFGRDNSPLHF
TRBV7-3	NA	TRBJ1-6	once	TGTGCCAGCAGCTTAAGGTCAGGGGACCTTACACCCCTCCACTTT	CASSLRSGDLTPLHF
TRBV5-1	TRBD1	TRBJ2-5	NA	TGCGCCAGCGGGGACAGCCGCCAAGAGACCCAGTACTTC	CASGDSRQETQYF
TRBV14	NA	TRBJ2-4	NA	TGTGCCAGCAGCCAAGGAGGGGGACGGAGCATTCAGTACTTC	CASSQGGGRSIQYF
TRBV25-1	TRBD1	TRBJ2-7	NA	TGTGCCAGCACCACCTACAGGGGGATCTCCTACGAGCAGTACTTC	CASTTYRGISYEQYF
TRBV30	TRBD1	TRBJ2-7	NA	TGTGCCTGGAGTAGGGGACAGGGGGGCGAGCAGTACTTC	CAWSRGQGGEQYF
TRBV14	NA	TRBJ1-4	NA	TGTGCCAGCAGCCAAATGTCGGGTGAAAAACTGTTTTTT	CASSQMSGEKLFF
TRBV7-2	TRBD1	TRBJ2-2	once	TGTGCCAGCAGCCACCTCTCGCTGAGGACAGGGGCTACCGGGGAGCTGTTTTTT	CASSHLSLRTGATGELFF
TRBV4-3	TRBD1	TRBJ1-1	few	TGCGCCAGCAGCCAACCAGGGGGCACTGAAGCTTTCTTT	CASSQPGGTEAFF
TRBV4-2	NA	TRBJ2-7	NA	TGTGCCAGCAGCCAAGATTGGAGGGAAACCTACGAGCAGTACTTC	CASSQDWRETYEQYF
TRBV18	NA	TRBJ2-7	few	TGTGCCAGCTCCACATACCAACAGGGTTCCTACGAGCAGTACTTC	CASSTYQQGSYEQYF
TRBV6-1	NA	TRBJ1-2	NA	TGTGCCAGCTGCCGAGACAGTCGCCTGGGCTACACCTTC	CASCRDSRLGYTF
TRBV29-1	NA	TRBJ2-1	NA	TGCAGCGTTGAAGACGGGATCAACAATGAGCAGTTCTTC	CSVEDGINNEQFF
TRBV4-2	NA	TRBJ2-5	NA	TGTGCCAGCAGCCAAGCGGCCGGGGCGGGGGAGACCCAGTACTTC	CASSQAAGAGETQYF
TRBV11-2	TRBD2	TRBJ2-3	NA	TGTGCCAGCAGCTATAGCGGGGGCGTCACGGATACGCAGTATTTT	CASSYSGGVTDTQYF
TRBV6-1	NA	TRBJ1-1	NA	TGTGCCAGCAACCCCGGGGTGTCGGAAGCTTTCTTT	CASNPGVSEAFF
TRBV5-6	TRBD2	TRBJ2-2	NA	TGTGCCAGCAGTTACGGGAGGGGGGAGCTGTTTTTT	CASSYGRGELFF
TRBV2	NA	TRBJ2-7	NA	TGTGCCAGCAGTGAACAGGGGTCCGGATACGAGCAGTACTTC	CASSEQGSGYEQYF
TRBV6-4	TRBD1	TRBJ2-1	NA	TGTGCCAGCAGTGGGGACAGTAACGGTGAGCAGTTCTTC	CASSGDSNGEQFF
TRBV19	TRBD2	TRBJ2-3	NA	TGTGCCAGTAGTGTCCGACTAGCTGCAGATACGCAGTATTTT	CASSVRLAADTQYF
TRBV6-5	NA	TRBJ1-6	NA	TGTGCCAGCAGTTACTCGGCAGGGGAAGGTTCGCCCCTCCACTTT	CASSYSAGEGSPLHF
TRBV4-2	TRBD1	TRBJ1-2	NA	TGTGCCAGCAGCCAAGATGAGGCGGCAGGGGGCTCCCACTATGGCTACACCTTC	CASSQDEAAGGSHYGYTF
TRBV6-7	NA	TRBJ2-7	NA	TGTGCCAGCAGGCCCGATAGGACAAGGCAGTACTTC	CASRPDRTRQYF
TRBV5-1	TRBD2	TRBJ2-2	NA	TGCGCCAGCAGCCCTCCGGGGGCGGGAGGATCCGGGGAGCTGTTTTTT	CASSPPGAGGSGELFF
TRBV10-1	TRBD2	TRBJ2-7	NA	TGCGCCAGCAGACCCGGGGAGGGGCTGAAGTCGGAGGAGTACGAGCAGTACTTC	CASRPGEGLKSEEYEQYF
TRBV4-1	NA	TRBJ1-5	NA	TGCGCCAGCAGCTTACAGGGTACCGGCTCTCAGCCCCAGCATTTT	CASSLQGTGSQPQHF
TRBV18	NA	TRBJ1-1	NA	TGTGCCAGCTCACCCACCCGGGGAGGGGGGGACACTGAAGCTTTCTTT	CASSPTRGGGDTEAFF
TRBV7-7	NA	TRBJ2-3	NA	TGTGCTAGCAGCCGGGACTTCAAGGATACGCAGTATTTT	CASSRDFKDTQYF
TRBV7-3	TRBD2	TRBJ2-7	NA	TGTGCCAGCAGCTTAACAGGGGGGGCTAGCGGGGAGCAGTACTTC	CASSLTGGASGEQYF
TRBV6-5	NA	TRBJ1-3	NA	TGTGCCAGTTCGGCAGGGCAGGCTGGAAACACCATATATTTT	CASSAGQAGNTIYF
TRBV4-1	TRBD2	TRBJ2-5	NA	TGCGCCAGCAGCCAAATAGCGGGGGGCGAGACCCAGTACTTC	CASSQIAGGETQYF
TRBV5-1	TRBD1	TRBJ2-1	few	TGCGCCAGCAGTCTCGGACAGGGGGAAAGCAATGAGCAGTTCTTC	CASSLGQGESNEQFF
TRBV11-1	TRBD2	TRBJ2-1	NA	TGTGCCAGCAGCCTCGGGACTAGCGGGCCCCCGTACAATGAGCAGTTCTTC	CASSLGTSGPPYNEQFF
TRBV25-1	TRBD2	TRBJ2-3	NA	TGTGCCAGCAGTGACTTGGGCGGGGGAGATACGCAGTATTTT	CASSDLGGGDTQYF
TRBV19	NA	TRBJ2-5	NA	TGTGCCAGTAGTATGGGAGGAGGACTACTAGCTAGCCACACACCATACCAGTACTTC	CASSMGGGLLASHTPYQYF
TRBV11-2	NA	TRBJ2-2	NA	TGTGCCAGCAGCTTAGGGGGGGGCGGGGGACTAAACACCGGGGAGCTGTTTTTT	CASSLGGGGGLNTGELFF
TRBV4-3	NA	TRBJ1-5	few	TGCGCCAGCAGCCAAGATCAGGGACAGCCCCAGCATTTT	CASSQDQGQPQHF
TRBV19	NA	TRBJ1-1	NA	TGTGCCAGTAGTATTCGGGGTAGTAACACTGAAGCTTTCTTT	CASSIRGSNTEAFF
TRBV6-6	TRBD1	TRBJ1-5	NA	TGTGCCAGCAGTTACTGGGGACAGGGGGGCAATCAGCCCCAGCATTTT	CASSYWGQGGNQPQHF
TRBV14	NA	TRBJ2-3	once	TGTGCCAGCAGCCAAGCGACCGGGGATACGCAGTATTTT	CASSQATGDTQYF
TRBV10-1	NA	TRBJ2-7	NA	TGCGCCAGCAGTGAGAACCTCAGGGGCTACGAGCAGTACTTC	CASSENLRGYEQYF
TRBV27	TRBD1	TRBJ2-7	NA	TGTGCCAGCACCCGGACAGGGGGTATCTACGAGCAGTACTTC	CASTRTGGIYEQYF
TRBV7-9	NA	TRBJ1-3	NA	TGTGCCAGCAGCCGAACCGGAGGGAGCTCTGGAAACACCATATATTTT	CASSRTGGSSGNTIYF
TRBV5-1	TRBD1	TRBJ1-1	NA	TGCGCCAGCACCCCAGGGGGAACGAACACTGAAGCTTTCTTT	CASTPGGTNTEAFF
TRBV11-2	TRBD2	TRBJ2-5	NA	TGTGCCAGCAGCTCCACTTTAGGCGGGGGAGGAGGGACCCAGTACTTC	CASSSTLGGGGGTQYF
TRBV30	NA	TRBJ2-7	NA	TGTGCCTGGAAGGGGGGGACGTCCTACGAGCAGTACTTC	CAWKGGTSYEQYF
TRBV4-1	TRBD1	TRBJ2-7	NA	TGCGCCAGCAGCCAACCTACCCGGGACAGGGGGTTCACGCAGTACTTC	CASSQPTRDRGFTQYF
TRBV5-1	TRBD1	TRBJ1-2	NA	TGCGCCAGCAGCTTTGGCCCAGGGGGAGGTGGCTACACCTTC	CASSFGPGGGGYTF
TRBV13	NA	TRBJ2-7	NA	TGTGCCAGCAGCTTCAACTTCGGCGAGCAGTACTTC	CASSFNFGEQYF
TRBV10-3	NA	TRBJ2-5	NA	TGTGCCATCCCTGGGGAGGTACCCCCGGGAGAGACCCAGTACTTC	CAIPGEVPPGETQYF
TRBV7-3	TRBD2	TRBJ2-2	once	TGTGCCAGCAGCTTAACGGGGGGGTGGAACACCGGGGAGCTGTTTTTT	CASSLTGGWNTGELFF
TRBV4-1	NA	TRBJ1-1	NA	TGCGCCAGCAGCCAAGCAAGAGGAACTATGAACACTGAAGCTTTCTTT	CASSQARGTMNTEAFF